This entry lists 13 T cell receptor beta chains sequenced from one sample in a study of T-cell memory formation after mild COVID-19. TCRdb redid the calling of the 5' RACE reads with MiXCR, one entry per CDR3 protein. The sample has roughly 480,000 distinct CDR3 sequences, nearly 25% seen once. Sample: PBMCs or a T cell subset sorted from them (not recorded which). All receptors derive from an adult woman who had mild COVID-19 (a few samples of this study predate the infection). Cell type and time point are not known.

This clonotype occurred a few times. The rearrangement links TRBV11-3 to TRBJ2-7; D unresolved. Germline CDR1 SGHNT, CDR2 YENEEA. The CDR3 is 14 residues long. Trimming removed 5 bases at V and 3 bases at J, with 14 bases between. CDR3 DNA sequence: TGTGCCAGCAGCCGCAAGTTATCTGACTACGAGCAGTACTTC. It yields the protein CASSRKLSDYEQYF.

This clonotype was seen a handful of times. The rearrangement uses TRBV21-1 and TRBJ2-2. TRBV21-1 is a recognized pseudogene. The CDR3 is 13 amino acids. The CDR3 coding sequence is TGTGCCAGCCGACGACAGAACACCGGGGAGCTGTTTTTT. Amino acids: CASRRQNTGELFF.

This clonotype was counted only a few times. The gene calls are TRBV7-9 and TRBJ2-4; 8 bases are a match to TRBD1. The V gene end was trimmed by 5 bases and the J gene end by 4 bases; junction bases not matched to a gene: 7. The CDR3 spans 15 residues. Germline V CDR1 and CDR2: SEHNR, FQNEAQ (reference sequence). CDR3 DNA sequence: TGTGCCAGCAGCCTGACAGGGGAGAGAAAAAACATTCAGTACTTC. Its protein product is CASSLTGERKNIQYF.

V is TRBV20-1 and J is TRBJ2-3; a weak D match, TRBD2 (6 bases). The CDR3 runs 12 residues. V was shortened by 5 bases and J by 6 bases, with 12 bases between the two germline ends. Germline V CDR1 and CDR2: DFQATT, SNEGSKA (reference sequence). Here the CDR3 DNA reads TGCAGTGCTTGGAGGGGCCCGGATACGCAGTATTTT. Amino acids: CSAWRGPDTQYF.

The rearrangement uses TRBV12-3 or TRBV12-4 and TRBJ1-2, with D possibly being TRBD1 (5 bases). This CDR3 contains 14 residues. V lost 6 bases to trimming and J lost 4 bases, with 15 bases between them. The CDR3 protein is CASSDYRGSYGYTF. The CDR3 bases are TGTGCCAGCAGCGACTATCGGGGCAGCTATGGCTACACCTTC.

V and J are TRBV5-1 and TRBJ2-1, with 7 bases fitting TRBD2. V was pared by 1 base and J by 5 bases, with 6 bases of the junction left unmatched. Germline CDR1 is SGHRS and CDR2 is YFSETQ. The CDR3 contains 15 residues. The CDR3 sequence is CASSLWSGTNNEQFF. The CDR3 region has the DNA TGCGCCAGCAGCTTGTGGTCCGGGACTAACAATGAGCAGTTCTTC. Together with reference TRBV5-1 and TRBJ2-1, the CDR3 gives the full variable domain: KAGVTQTPRYLIKTRGQQVTLSCSPISGHRSVSWYQQTPGQGLQFLFEYFSETQRNKGNFPGRFSGRQFSNSRSEMNVSTLELGDSALYLCASSLWSGTNNEQFFGPGTRLTVL.

The chain employs TRBV7-9 and TRBJ2-1; no clear D gene. Trimming left V 5 bases short and J 0 bases short, with 17 bases between. The CDR3 spans 17 residues. Germline CDR1 is SEHNR and CDR2 is FQNEAQ (reference sequence). The CDR3 sequence: CASSPRAGSPSYNEQFF. The CDR3 bases are TGTGCCAGCAGCCCTAGAGCTGGCTCGCCCTCCTACAATGAGCAGTTCTTC.

The V call is TRBV30, the J call TRBJ2-7; D ambiguous. Germline V gene sequence: CDR1 GTSNPN, CDR2 SVGIG (reference sequence). V gave up 2 bases and J gave up 2 bases, with 7 bases separating them. There are 12 residues in the CDR3. CDR3 in DNA: TGTGCCTGGAGTCCCGGAACCTACGAGCAGTACTTC. The encoded protein is CAWSPGTYEQYF. Full variable domain (missing parts from reference TRBV30 and TRBJ2-7): SQTIHQWPATLVQPVGSPLSLECTVEGTSNPNLYWYRQAAGRGLQLLFYSVGIGQISSEVPQNLSASRPQDRQFILSSKKLLLSDSGFYLCAWSPGTYEQYFGPGTRLTVT.

This clonotype has more than one count but fewer than ten. The chain has TRBV20-1 and TRBJ2-3; D is possibly TRBD2 (6 bases). The CDR3 has 15 amino acids. Germline CDR1 and CDR2: DFQATT and SNEGSKA (reference sequence). The V gene lost 0 bases and the J gene lost 2 bases, with 12 bases spanning the gap. CDR3 DNA sequence: TGCAGTGCTAGAGATCAGGGCGGGGCCACAGATACGCAGTATTTT. Translation gives CSARDQGGATDTQYF.

This clonotype turned up a few times. The chain is built from TRBV25-1 and TRBJ1-5; D gene uncertain. Germline CDR1 MGHDK, CDR2 SYGVNS. The CDR3 sequence is 13 residues long. V was cut by 1 base and J by 6 bases, with 7 bases left in between. CDR3 bases: TGTGCCAGCAGTGAATCGTCTAGTCAGCCCCAGCATTTT. Protein sequence: CASSESSSQPQHF.

This clonotype was seen once. The rearrangement uses TRBV30 and TRBJ1-1; maybe TRBD1 (5 bases). The CDR3 loop spans 15 amino acids. V lost 1 base and J 4 bases, leaving 16 bases between the germline ends. The germline V gene encodes CDR1 GTSNPN and CDR2 SVGIG (reference sequence). The CDR3 protein is CAWSAARQRLTEAFF. The CDR3 DNA follows: TGTGCCTGGAGTGCTGCTCGACAGAGACTCACTGAAGCTTTCTTT.

This clonotype was picked up many times. The chain uses TRBV19 and TRBJ2-5; D possibly corresponds to TRBD1 (6 bases). V lost 5 bases and J 9 bases, leaving 16 bases between the germline ends. CDR3 length: 13 amino acids. Germline V gives CDR1 LNHDA, CDR2 SQIVND (reference sequence). The CDR3: CASSVLGGLPQYF. In nucleotides, the CDR3 is TGTGCCAGTAGTGTACTAGGGGGTCTGCCCCAGTACTTC.

This clonotype was observed a few times. The rearrangement uses TRBV27 and TRBJ2-7, with TRBD2 matching 8 bases. The CDR3 is 14 residues long. The germline gives CDR1 MNHEY, CDR2 SMNVEV (reference sequence). V was pared by 2 bases and J by 7 bases, with 7 bases of the junction left unmatched. The CDR3 loop reads CASSLGAGVVEQYF. CDR3 DNA: TGTGCCAGCAGTTTAGGAGCGGGAGTTGTTGAGCAGTACTTC.